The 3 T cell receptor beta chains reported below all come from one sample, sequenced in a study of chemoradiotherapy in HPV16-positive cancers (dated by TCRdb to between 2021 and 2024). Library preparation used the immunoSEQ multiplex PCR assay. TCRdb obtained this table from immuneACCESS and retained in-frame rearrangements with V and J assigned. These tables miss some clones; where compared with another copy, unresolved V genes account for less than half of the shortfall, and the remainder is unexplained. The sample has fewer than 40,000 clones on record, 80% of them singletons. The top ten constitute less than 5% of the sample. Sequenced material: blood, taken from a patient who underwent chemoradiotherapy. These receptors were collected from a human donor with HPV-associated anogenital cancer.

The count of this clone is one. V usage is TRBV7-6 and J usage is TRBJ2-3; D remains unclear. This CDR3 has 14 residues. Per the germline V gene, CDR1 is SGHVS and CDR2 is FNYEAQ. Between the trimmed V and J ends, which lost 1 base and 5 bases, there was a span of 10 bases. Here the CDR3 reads CASSLGVGLDTQYF. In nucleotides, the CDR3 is TGTGCCAGCAGCTTAGGGGTCGGGTTAGATACGCAGTATTTT. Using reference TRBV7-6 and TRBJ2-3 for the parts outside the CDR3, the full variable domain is GAGVSQSPRYKVTKRGQDVALRCDPISGHVSLYWYRQALGQGPEFLTYFNYEAQQDKSGLPNDRFSAERPEGSISTLTIQRTEQRDSAMYRCASSLGVGLDTQYFGPGTRLTVL.

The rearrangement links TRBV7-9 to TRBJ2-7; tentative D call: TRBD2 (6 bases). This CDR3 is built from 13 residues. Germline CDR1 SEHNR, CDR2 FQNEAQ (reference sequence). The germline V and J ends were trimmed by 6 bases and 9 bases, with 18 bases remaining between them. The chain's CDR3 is CASSIGSTKVQYF. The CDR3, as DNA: TGTGCCAGCAGTATCGGGAGTACTAAAGTGCAGTACTTC.

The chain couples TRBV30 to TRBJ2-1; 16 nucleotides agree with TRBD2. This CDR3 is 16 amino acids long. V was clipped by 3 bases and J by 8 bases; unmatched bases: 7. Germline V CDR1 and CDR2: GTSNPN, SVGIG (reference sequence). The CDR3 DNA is TGTGCCTGGAGGCCGGGACTAGCGGGGGGGAGGGATGAGCAGTTCTTC. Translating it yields CAWRPGLAGGRDEQFF. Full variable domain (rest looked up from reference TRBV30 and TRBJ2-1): SQTIHQWPATLVQPVGSPLSLECTVEGTSNPNLYWYRQAAGRGLQLLFYSVGIGQISSEVPQNLSASRPQDRQFILSSKKLLLSDSGFYLCAWRPGLAGGRDEQFFGPGTRLTVL.